This T cell receptor (beta chain) was obtained from a study of CD8+ T cells in alopecia areata. Turning to the study itself: For the treated group, dosing was oral tofacitinib at 5 to 10 mg twice daily. Tofacitinib was given for 6 to 18 months, then stopped for 6 months.

Collection of lesional scalp punch biopsies and peripheral blood was performed in alopecia areata patients. Extracted RNA was reverse transcribed into cDNA, the sequencing template. Clones were sequenced by immunoSEQ multiplex PCR, and TCRdb holds only the in-frame ones, with some missing. Of around 7,300 clones detected, around 60% appear once; the ten largest clones hold around 17%. Between the trimmed V and J ends, which lost 0 bases and 0 bases, there was a span of 9 bases. Germline V gene data show CDR1 as SGHVS and CDR2 as FNYEAQ. The CDR3 totals 16 residues. Findings and limits, study-wide: Sequencing of scalp tissue also captures the resident alphabeta T cells of normal skin. Higher clonality was seen in lesional scalp than in normal scalp, especially in alopecia totalis/universalis.

A word on this clone: Its antigen remains unidentified.

The sequencing here drew on skin, taken at week 0. J is TRBJ2-1 and V is TRBV7-6, with D possibly being TRBD1 (5 bases). The TCR was taken from a human donor with alopecia areata. DNA for the CDR3: TGTGCCAGCAGCTTAGCCGCCGACAGCTCCTACAATGAGCAGTTCTTC. Its protein is CASSLAADSSYNEQFF.